This TCR beta chain stems from a study of blood T cell repertoires in COVID-19. Assay: immunoSEQ multiplex PCR; the TCRdb copy retains only in-frame clones and omits some. Of approximately 260,000 clones in the sample, roughly 89% were seen once. Adults between about 18 and 95 years of age took part from fewer than 30 US areas. Recovered participants had two consecutive negative NP/OP PCR tests, healthcare professional clearance, or symptom resolution. Looked up from germline, CDR1 is MDHEN and CDR2 is SYDVKM. The CDR3 is 15 residues long. V lost 6 bases and J lost 4; bases outside the gene matches: 9.

Sequencing used PBMCs or T cells enriched from blood (not recorded which). The receptor's source is a woman aged 55-69 years who had recovered from COVID-19. The rearrangement joins TRBV28 to TRBJ1-2; TRBD1 matches at 9 bases. CDR3 in amino acids: CASRSGQGKGYGYTF. Written as DNA, the CDR3 is TGTGCCAGCAGGTCCGGACAGGGGAAGGGCTATGGCTACACCTTC.